The 7 T cell receptor beta chains listed next were all sequenced from one sample in a study of PD-L1 blockade in urothelial cancer. Assay used: immunoSEQ multiplex PCR; TCRdb lists only in-frame clones, some missing. The data hold 30,000 to 40,000 clones, with about a third observed a single time. Sequenced material: tumor tissue, taken before atezolizumab (anti-PD-L1) treatment. The source of these receptors is a man in his sixties with urothelial cancer.

The count of this clone is one. The rearrangement links TRBV19 to TRBJ1-5; 12 bases are shared with TRBD1. This CDR3 is built from 16 residues. V lost 3 bases and J lost 5; bases outside the gene matches: 5. Germline lookup yields CDR1 LNHDA and CDR2 SQIVND (reference sequence). The CDR3 region is CASSMMGQGADQPQHF. The CDR3, as DNA: TGTGCCAGTAGTATGATGGGACAGGGGGCGGATCAGCCCCAGCATTTT.

V is TRBV28 and J is TRBJ2-5; 11 positions match TRBD2. CDR1 MDHEN and CDR2 SYDVKM come from the germline V gene. V shed 3 bases and J 5 bases; nucleotides not matched to a gene: 11. The CDR3 sequence is 17 residues long. The CDR3 reads CASSFSGRALGGETQYF. The CDR3 coding sequence is TGTGCCAGCAGTTTTAGCGGGAGGGCTTTGGGTGGTGAGACCCAGTACTTC.

The chain carries TRBV9 and TRBJ1-2; the D gene is possibly TRBD1 (6 bases). Germline CDR1 reads SGDLS; CDR2 reads YYNGEE. CDR3 length equals 14 residues. The V end lost 4 bases, the J end lost 5 bases, and 15 bases lay between the germline ends. CDR3 DNA sequence: TGTGCCAGCAGCAATCAACAGGGTTGGTATGGCTACACCTTC. It encodes CASSNQQGWYGYTF.

V is TRBV11-3 and J is TRBJ1-4; D is ambiguous. Germline V gives CDR1 SGHNT, CDR2 YENEEA. CDR3 length equals 15 residues. The V gene lost 3 bases and the J gene lost 8 bases, with 16 bases spanning the gap. The CDR3 nucleotides read TGTGCCAGCAGCTTGGCCGGCGGGTCGGGAGAAAAACTGTTTTTT. Translated, it gives CASSLAGGSGEKLFF. Combining the CDR3 with reference TRBV11-3 and TRBJ1-4 gives the whole variable domain EAGVVQSPRYKIIEKKQPVAFWCNPISGHNTLYWYLQNLGQGPELLIRYENEEAVDDSQLPKDRFSAERLKGVDSTLKIQPAELGDSAVYLCASSLAGGSGEKLFFGSGTQLSVL.

The chain links TRBV11-3 to TRBJ1-2, with 7 nucleotides matching TRBD1. Germline loops: CDR1 SGHNT, CDR2 YENEEA. The CDR3 runs to 14 residues. The V gene end was trimmed by 3 bases and the J gene end by 2 bases; junction bases not matched to a gene: 3. The CDR3 nucleotides read TGTGCCAGCAGCTTCGGACAGGAGAACTATGGCTACACCTTC. As protein: CASSFGQENYGYTF.

This clone was observed a few times. This chain joins TRBV10-3 and TRBJ2-3, with 12 nucleotides matching TRBD2. The trim removed 2 bases at V and 6 bases at J, leaving 12 bases unmatched. The V gene's germline CDR1 is ENHRY and CDR2 SYGVKD. This CDR3 region has 18 residues. The CDR3 sequence is CAISESGLAGNAMDTQYF. CDR3 in DNA: TGTGCCATCAGTGAGAGTGGACTAGCGGGAAATGCAATGGATACGCAGTATTTT.

Sample share makes this clone medium-sized. The chain links TRBV9 to TRBJ1-1; D is undetermined. The V gene lost 4 bases and the J gene lost 5 bases, with 15 bases spanning the gap. The CDR3 is 14 amino acids. Germline-derived CDR1 and CDR2 are SGDLS and YYNGEE. Here the CDR3 reads CASSPRRLGTEAFF. The CDR3 nucleotides are TGTGCCAGCAGCCCCCGTAGGCTAGGGACTGAAGCTTTCTTT. The whole variable domain, remainder taken from reference TRBV9 and TRBJ1-1, is DSGVTQTPKHLITATGQRVTLRCSPRSGDLSVYWYQQSLDQGLQFLIQYYNGEERAKGNILERFSAQQFPDLHSELNLSSLELGDSALYFCASSPRRLGTEAFFGQGTRLTVV.